The text below deals with one T cell receptor beta chain. The target antigen is unknown. Primers included in the PCR were 60 Vbeta and 13 Jbeta primers. TCRdb's table, derived via immunoSEQ multiplex PCR, lists solely in-frame clones and lacks some. The sample consists of 160,000 or so clones, roughly 72% of them appearing once. Germline CDR1 is SGHRS and CDR2 is YFSETQ. This CDR3 region has 12 residues. With 4 bases removed from V and 5 bases from J, the gap between germline ends came to 9 bases. This entry comes from a study of cytomegalovirus exposure and HLA in healthy donors. Study-wide findings and caveats: Analyses of presence/absence relied on an assumption of roughly uniform sequencing depth across donors. Previous analysis showed most TCR beta V segments were productive about 87% or about 30% of the time.

The clonotype comes from a middle-aged man in good health and CMV-seronegative. The chain carries TRBV5-1 and TRBJ2-5, with no clear D. The source material was PBMCs. CDR3 loop: CASSLSQETQYF. CDR3 DNA: TGCGCCAGCAGCCTTTCCCAGGAGACCCAGTACTTC.